This T cell receptor (beta chain) was profiled in a study of shared clonotypes between healthy human individuals. Study-level points and caveats: Shared clonotypes across all four donors exceeded non-shared ones in generation probability.

Germline V CDR1 and CDR2: SEHNR, FQNEAQ (reference sequence). After removal of 6 bases from V and 0 bases from J, the junction contained 12 bases not matched to a gene. CDR3 length equals 18 residues. Negatively enriched CD4+ T cells were divided by CD45RA into naive and memory. Repertoires were generated with immunoSEQ multiplex PCR, while TCRdb's copy carries only in-frame clones and drops some. Of around 980,000 clones in the sample, 75% to 85% were seen once. Concerning this clone itself: As yet, its antigen is unknown.

This chain links TRBV7-9 with TRBJ1-3; 9 bases are a match to TRBD1. The clonotype comes from a man between 18 and 35 years old in good health. Some clones in this sample may be carry-over from other donors' samples. The sequencing sample was made of memory CD4+ T cells from PBMCs. Subset denoted: CD45RA-negative fraction. DNA for the CDR3: TGTGCCAGCAGACAACTAGGGGCGACAGGGGGCTCTGGAAACACCATATATTTT. Protein sequence: CASRQLGATGGSGNTIYF.